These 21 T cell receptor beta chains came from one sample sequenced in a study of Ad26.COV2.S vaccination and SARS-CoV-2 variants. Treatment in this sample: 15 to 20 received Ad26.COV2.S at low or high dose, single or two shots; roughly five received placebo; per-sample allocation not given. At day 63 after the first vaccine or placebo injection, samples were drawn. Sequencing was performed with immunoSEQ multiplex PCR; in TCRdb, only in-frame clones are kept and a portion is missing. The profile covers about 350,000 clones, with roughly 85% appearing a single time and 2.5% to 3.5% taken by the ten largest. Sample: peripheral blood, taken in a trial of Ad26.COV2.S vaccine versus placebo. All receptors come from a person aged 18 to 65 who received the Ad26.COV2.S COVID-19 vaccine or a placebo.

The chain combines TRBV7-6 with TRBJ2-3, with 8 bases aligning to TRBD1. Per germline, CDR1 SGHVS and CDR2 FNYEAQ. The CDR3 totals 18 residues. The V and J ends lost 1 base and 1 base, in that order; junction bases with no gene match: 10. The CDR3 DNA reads TGTGCCAGCAGCTTAGTGTTCCAGGGGGCGGAAGGCACAGATACGCAGTATTTT. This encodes CASSLVFQGAEGTDTQYF.

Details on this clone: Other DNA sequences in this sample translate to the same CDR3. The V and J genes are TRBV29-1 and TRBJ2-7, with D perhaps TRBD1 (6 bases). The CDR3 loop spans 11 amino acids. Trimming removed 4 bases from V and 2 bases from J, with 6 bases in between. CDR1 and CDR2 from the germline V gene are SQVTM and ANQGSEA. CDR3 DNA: TGCAGCGTTGGACAGGCCTACGAGCAGTACTTC. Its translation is CSVGQAYEQYF.

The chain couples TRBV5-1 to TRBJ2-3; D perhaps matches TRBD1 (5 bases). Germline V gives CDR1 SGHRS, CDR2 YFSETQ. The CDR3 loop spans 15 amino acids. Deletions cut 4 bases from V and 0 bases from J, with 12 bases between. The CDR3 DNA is TGCGCCAGCAGCGCCGACAGCGCTAGCACAGATACGCAGTATTTT. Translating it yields CASSADSASTDTQYF.

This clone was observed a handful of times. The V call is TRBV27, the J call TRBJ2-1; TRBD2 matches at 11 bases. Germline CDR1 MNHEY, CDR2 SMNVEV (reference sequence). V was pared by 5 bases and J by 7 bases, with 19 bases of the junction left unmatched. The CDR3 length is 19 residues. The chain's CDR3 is CASSLRLAGPPGRGNEQFF. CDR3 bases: TGTGCCAGCAGTCTCAGACTAGCGGGGCCCCCGGGGAGGGGGAATGAGCAGTTCTTC.

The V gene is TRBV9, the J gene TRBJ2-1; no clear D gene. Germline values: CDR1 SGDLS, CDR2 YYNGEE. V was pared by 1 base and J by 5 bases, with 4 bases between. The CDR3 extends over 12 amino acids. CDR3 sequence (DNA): TGTGCCAGCAGCGTATCCCACAATGAGCAGTTCTTC. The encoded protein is CASSVSHNEQFF.

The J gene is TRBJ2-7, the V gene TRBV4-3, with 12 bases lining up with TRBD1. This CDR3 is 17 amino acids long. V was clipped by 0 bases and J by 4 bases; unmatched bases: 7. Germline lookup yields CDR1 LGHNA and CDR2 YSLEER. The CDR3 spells CASSQEGGGQGAYEQYF. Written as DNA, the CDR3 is TGCGCCAGCAGCCAAGAAGGAGGGGGACAGGGGGCTTACGAGCAGTACTTC.

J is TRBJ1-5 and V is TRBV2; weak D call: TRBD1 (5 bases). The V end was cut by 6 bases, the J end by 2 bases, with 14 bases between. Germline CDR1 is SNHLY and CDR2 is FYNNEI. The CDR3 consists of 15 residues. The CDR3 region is CASRELQGGNQPQHF. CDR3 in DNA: TGTGCCAGCAGGGAGCTGCAGGGAGGCAATCAGCCCCAGCATTTT.

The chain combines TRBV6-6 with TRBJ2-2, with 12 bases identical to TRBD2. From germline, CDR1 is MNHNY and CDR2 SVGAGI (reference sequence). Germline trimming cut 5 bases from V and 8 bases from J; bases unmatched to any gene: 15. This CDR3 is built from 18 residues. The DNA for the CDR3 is TGTGCCAGCAGTCTAACCTTGACTAGCGGGGGCTTAGGGGGGGAGCTGTTTTTT. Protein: CASSLTLTSGGLGGELFF.

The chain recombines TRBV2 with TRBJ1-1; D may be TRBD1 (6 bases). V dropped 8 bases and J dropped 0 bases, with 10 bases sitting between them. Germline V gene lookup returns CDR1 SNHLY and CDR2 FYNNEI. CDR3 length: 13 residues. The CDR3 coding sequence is TGTGCCAGCCACAGGGATATGAACACTGAAGCTTTCTTT. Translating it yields CASHRDMNTEAFF. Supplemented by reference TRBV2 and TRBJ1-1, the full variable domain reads EPEVTQTPSHQVTQMGQEVILRCVPISNHLYFYWYRQILGQKVEFLVSFYNNEISEKSEIFDDQFSVERPDGSNFTLKIRSTKLEDSAMYFCASHRDMNTEAFFGQGTRLTVV.

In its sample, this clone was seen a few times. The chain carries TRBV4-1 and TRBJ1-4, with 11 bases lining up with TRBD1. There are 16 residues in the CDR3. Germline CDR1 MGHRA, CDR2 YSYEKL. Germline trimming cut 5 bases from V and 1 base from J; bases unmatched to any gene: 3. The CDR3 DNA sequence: TGCGCCAGCAGCAAGGGACAGGGGGGAACTAATGAAAAACTGTTTTTT. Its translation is CASSKGQGGTNEKLFF.

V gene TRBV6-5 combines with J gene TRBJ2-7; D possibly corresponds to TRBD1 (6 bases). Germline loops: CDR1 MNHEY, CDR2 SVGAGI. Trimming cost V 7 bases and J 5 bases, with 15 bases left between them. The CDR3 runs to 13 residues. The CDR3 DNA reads TGTGCCAGCACCAACGGGACAAGCCACGAGCAGTACTTC. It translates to CASTNGTSHEQYF.

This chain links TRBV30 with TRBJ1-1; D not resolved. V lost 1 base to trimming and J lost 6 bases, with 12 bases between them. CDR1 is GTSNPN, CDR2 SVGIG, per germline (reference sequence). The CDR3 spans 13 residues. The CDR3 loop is CAWSDGVSSEAFF. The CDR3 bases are TGTGCCTGGAGTGATGGGGTATCATCTGAAGCTTTCTTT.

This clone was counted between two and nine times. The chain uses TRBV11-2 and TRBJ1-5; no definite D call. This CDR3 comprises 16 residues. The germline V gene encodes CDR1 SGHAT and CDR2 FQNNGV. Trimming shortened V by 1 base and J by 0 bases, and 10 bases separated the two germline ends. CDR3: CASSLVQIYSNQPQHF. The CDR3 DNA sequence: TGTGCCAGCAGCTTAGTCCAGATTTATAGCAATCAGCCCCAGCATTTT. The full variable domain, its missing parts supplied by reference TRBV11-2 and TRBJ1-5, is EAGVAQSPRYKIIEKRQSVAFWCNPISGHATLYWYQQILGQGPKLLIQFQNNGVVDDSQLPKDRFSAERLKGVDSTLKIQPAKLEDSAVYLCASSLVQIYSNQPQHFGDGTRLSIL.

The CDR3, as DNA: TGTGCCAGCTCACAATCTCCGGGACATATCAACAATGAGCAGTTCTTC. As protein: CASSQSPGHINNEQFF. The V gene is TRBV18, the J gene TRBJ2-1; tentative D call: TRBD1 (6 bases). The V gene lost 4 bases and the J gene lost 5 bases, with 18 bases spanning the gap. Germline V gene sequence: CDR1 KGHSH, CDR2 LQKENI. This CDR3 has 16 residues.

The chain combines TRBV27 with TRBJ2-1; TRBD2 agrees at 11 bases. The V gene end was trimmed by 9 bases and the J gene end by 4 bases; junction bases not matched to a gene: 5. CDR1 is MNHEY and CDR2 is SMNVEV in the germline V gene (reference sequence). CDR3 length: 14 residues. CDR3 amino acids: CASQLAGVYNEQFF. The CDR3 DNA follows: TGTGCCAGTCAACTAGCGGGAGTTTACAATGAGCAGTTCTTC.

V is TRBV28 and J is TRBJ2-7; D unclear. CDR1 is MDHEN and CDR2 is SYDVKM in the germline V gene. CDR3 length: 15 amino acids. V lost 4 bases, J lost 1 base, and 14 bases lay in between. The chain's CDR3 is CASSSHGRVSYEQYF. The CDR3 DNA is TGTGCCAGCAGTTCCCATGGCCGCGTGTCCTACGAGCAGTACTTC.

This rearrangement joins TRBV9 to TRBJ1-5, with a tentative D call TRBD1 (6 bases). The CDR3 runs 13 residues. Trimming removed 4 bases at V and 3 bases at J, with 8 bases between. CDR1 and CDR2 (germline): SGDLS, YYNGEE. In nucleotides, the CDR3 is TGTGCCAGCAGCCACAGGGACAATCAGCCCCAGCATTTT. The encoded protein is CASSHRDNQPQHF.

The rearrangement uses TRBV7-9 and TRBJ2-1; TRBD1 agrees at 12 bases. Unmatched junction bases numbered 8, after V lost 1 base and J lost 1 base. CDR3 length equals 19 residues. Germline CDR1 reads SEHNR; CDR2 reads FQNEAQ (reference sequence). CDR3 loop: CASSLGGTGGHGSYNEQFF. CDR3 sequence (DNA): TGTGCCAGCAGCTTAGGAGGGACAGGGGGCCACGGTTCCTACAATGAGCAGTTCTTC.

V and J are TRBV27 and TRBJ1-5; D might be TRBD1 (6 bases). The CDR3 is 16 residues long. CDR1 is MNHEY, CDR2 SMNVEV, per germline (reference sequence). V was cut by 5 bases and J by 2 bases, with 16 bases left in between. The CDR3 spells CASSPDGTTRNQPQHF. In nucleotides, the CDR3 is TGTGCCAGCAGTCCCGACGGGACAACTCGCAATCAGCCCCAGCATTTT.

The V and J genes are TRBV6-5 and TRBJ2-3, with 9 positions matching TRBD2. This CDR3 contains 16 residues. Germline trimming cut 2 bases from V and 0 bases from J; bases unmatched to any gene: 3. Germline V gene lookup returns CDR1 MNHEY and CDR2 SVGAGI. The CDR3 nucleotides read TGTGCCAGCAGTTACGTGCGGGGGGGAAGCACAGATACGCAGTATTTT. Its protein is CASSYVRGGSTDTQYF.

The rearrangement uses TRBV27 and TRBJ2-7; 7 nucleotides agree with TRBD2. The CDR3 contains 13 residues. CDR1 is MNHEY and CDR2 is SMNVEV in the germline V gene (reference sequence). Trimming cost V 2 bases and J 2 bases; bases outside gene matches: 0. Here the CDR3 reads CASSLGTTYEQYF. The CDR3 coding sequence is TGTGCCAGCAGTTTAGGGACTACCTACGAGCAGTACTTC.